The rows below give T cell receptor beta chains drawn from one sample of a study of blood T cell repertoires in COVID-19. TCRdb's table, derived via immunoSEQ multiplex PCR, lists solely in-frame clones and lacks some. The sample has 250,000 or so clones, roughly 88% seen once. The sequenced sample was peripheral blood. These receptors all come from a woman in her twenties or thirties with acute or convalescent COVID-19. Both conserved end residues are part of each CDR3. Fields, in order: V gene, CDR3 length, J gene, CDR3 protein.

TRBV7-2	16	TRBJ2-7	CASSLVSTSGSYEQYF
TRBV27	14	TRBJ1-1	CASRTGGTNTEAFF
TRBV30	15	TRBJ2-1	CAWRVLEGPYNEQFF
TRBV5-1	14	TRBJ2-7	CASSPLAGVNEQYF
TRBV9	19	TRBJ2-7	CASSAGGASGPTGSYEQYF
TRBV6-5	15	TRBJ2-7	CASSQAGGTSYEQYF
TRBV7-2	13	TRBJ2-7	CASSLEVSAMQYF
TRBV29-1	13	TRBJ2-4	CSVDLQPGNIQYF
TRBV27	14	TRBJ1-5	CASSQQGVNQPQHF
TRBV6-5	15	TRBJ2-7	CASTPGGTDSYEQYF
TRBV7-9	13	TRBJ1-1	CASSLTGRAEAFF
TRBV5-1	15	TRBJ2-7	CASRNPTGILNEQYF
TRBV5-4	13	TRBJ2-1	CASSLPRRDEQFF
TRBV28	18	TRBJ1-5	CASSLLGWDRERNQPQHF
TRBV14	17	TRBJ2-7	CASSQGRGTGQVNEQYF
TRBV5-1	15	TRBJ2-3	CASSPTSGRADTQYF
TRBV13	15	TRBJ2-7	CASSVGTSGRYEQYF
TRBV7-2	12	TRBJ2-7	CASSLGGHEQYF
TRBV7-9	12	TRBJ2-7	CASSLRGVEQYF
TRBV9	13	TRBJ1-1	CASSVGGQPPVFF
TRBV11-3	14	TRBJ1-1	CASSLERGSTEAFF
TRBV7-8	15	TRBJ2-2	CASSLWDSNTGELFF
TRBV5-6	14	TRBJ2-5	CASSLVAGDETQYF
TRBV2	16	TRBJ2-4	CASSEGTGLTKNIQYF
TRBV20-1	14	TRBJ2-3	CSASSGTSTDTQYF
TRBV30	14	TRBJ1-6	CAWRRDSYNSPLHF
TRBV3-1/TRBV3-2	15	TRBJ2-1	CASSQRQGALGEQFF
TRBV4-3	13	TRBJ1-5	CASSPSQGPPQHF
TRBV5-1	14	TRBJ1-1	CASSLRTDFTEAFF
TRBV3-1/TRBV3-2	14	TRBJ1-1	CASSQGQGRTEAFF
TRBV7-2	14	TRBJ2-7	CASSLGGTTYEQYF
TRBV19	14	TRBJ1-2	CASSIPDRRYGYTF
TRBV7-9	14	TRBJ2-7	CASSWRETSYEQYF
TRBV7-6	16	TRBJ2-2	CASSLLPGTKTGELFF
TRBV6-5	11	TRBJ2-5	CASSSLSAQYF
TRBV6-1	16	TRBJ1-3	CASSEGRAAPGNTIYF
TRBV19	14	TRBJ1-6	CASSWTDYNSPLHF
TRBV7-9	13	TRBJ2-7	CASSSGTSYEQYF
TRBV7-2	14	TRBJ1-3	CASSLGDTGNTIYF
TRBV25-1	15	TRBJ2-5	CASSETGSIRETQYF
TRBV5-1	15	TRBJ2-1	CASSLALAGGNEQFF
TRBV7-9	16	TRBJ2-7	CASSFYRGVQIYEQYF
TRBV6-6	14	TRBJ1-2	CASSWVDSSYGYTF
TRBV6-6	14	TRBJ2-3	CASRMRVSTDTQYF
TRBV4-1	13	TRBJ1-2	CASSPDRFYGYTF
TRBV6-5	14	TRBJ1-2	CASRTRTSLYGYTF
TRBV15	17	TRBJ1-5	CATSRDLSGGSNQPQHF
TRBV5-1	15	TRBJ1-1	CASSLVGSVNTEAFF
TRBV4-2	16	TRBJ2-3	CASSQDLYGSADTQYF
TRBV7-2	18	TRBJ2-6	CASSLRTSGFSGANVLTF
TRBV10-3	18	TRBJ2-1	CAISKIGQGASSYNEQFF
TRBV7-2	13	TRBJ1-1	CASSANLVTEAFF